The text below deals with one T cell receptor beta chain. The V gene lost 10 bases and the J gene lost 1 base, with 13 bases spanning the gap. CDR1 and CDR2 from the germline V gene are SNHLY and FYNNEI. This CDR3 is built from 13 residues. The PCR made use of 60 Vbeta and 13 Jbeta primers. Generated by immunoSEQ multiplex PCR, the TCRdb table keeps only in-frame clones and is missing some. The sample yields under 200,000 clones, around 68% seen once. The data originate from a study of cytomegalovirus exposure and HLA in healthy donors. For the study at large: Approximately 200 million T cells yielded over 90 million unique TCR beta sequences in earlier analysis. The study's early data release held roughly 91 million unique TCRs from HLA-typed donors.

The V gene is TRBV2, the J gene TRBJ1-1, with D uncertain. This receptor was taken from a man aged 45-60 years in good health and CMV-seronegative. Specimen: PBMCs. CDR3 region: CATLSEGNTEAFF. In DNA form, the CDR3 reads TGTGCCACTCTGTCAGAGGGGAACACTGAAGCTTTCTTT. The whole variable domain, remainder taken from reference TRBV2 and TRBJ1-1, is EPEVTQTPSHQVTQMGQEVILRCVPISNHLYFYWYRQILGQKVEFLVSFYNNEISEKSEIFDDQFSVERPDGSNFTLKIRSTKLEDSAMYFCATLSEGNTEAFFGQGTRLTVV.